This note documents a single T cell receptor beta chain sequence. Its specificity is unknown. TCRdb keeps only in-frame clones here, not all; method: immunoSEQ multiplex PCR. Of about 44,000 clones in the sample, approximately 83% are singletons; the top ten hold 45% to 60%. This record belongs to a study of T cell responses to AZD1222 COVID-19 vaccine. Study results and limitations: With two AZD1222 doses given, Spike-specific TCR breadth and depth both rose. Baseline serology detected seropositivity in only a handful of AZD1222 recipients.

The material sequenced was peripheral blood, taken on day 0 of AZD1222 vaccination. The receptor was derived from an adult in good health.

In nucleotides, the CDR3 is TGTGCCAGCAGCTTCCGGACAGGGGGCACTGAAGCTTTCTTT. This translates into CASSFRTGGTEAFF. The chain is built from TRBV7-2 and TRBJ1-1, with 10 bases lining up with TRBD1. Germline V gene sequence: CDR1 SGHTA, CDR2 FQGNSA. J gave up 4 bases and V 3 bases, and 2 bases lay outside the gene matches. This CDR3 has 14 residues.